This record looks at one T cell receptor (beta chain) sequence and its context. The data derive from a study of blood T cell repertoires in COVID-19. V shed 4 bases, J shed 3 bases, and the junction held 5 bases outside the gene matches. The CDR3 runs 15 residues. Germline V gene sequence: CDR1 MDHEN, CDR2 SYDVKM. The table came from immunoSEQ multiplex PCR; TCRdb's copy has only in-frame clones and leaves some out. The data hold more than 350,000 clones, with more than 80% observed a single time. This TCR came from a man aged 18 to 35 who had recovered from COVID-19. V gene TRBV28 combines with J gene TRBJ2-2; 7 bases match TRBD1. The sequencing input was PBMCs or T cells enriched from blood (not recorded which). The CDR3 DNA reads as TGTGCCAGCAGTTCGACAGGGTATGACACCGGGGAGCTGTTTTTT. Protein: CASSSTGYDTGELFF.